These T cell receptor beta chains were read from a single sample in a study of yellow fever vaccine responses in identical twins. TCRdb independently ran MiXCR on the RT-PCR reads; one entry per CDR3 protein. In the table there are roughly 870 distinct CDR3 sequences, roughly 80% of which are singletons. The starting material was T cells from blood (PBMCs), unsorted or a sorted subset (not recorded which), obtained before or after yellow fever vaccination (not recorded which). All receptors derive from a female donor who received the yellow fever vaccine. The CDR3 runs from the conserved cysteine through the conserved F or W. The D gene is left open where the match is weak. Clone size appears in some rows only: once, few, many, or a class for an expanded clone.

j_gene | d_gene | abundance | v_gene | CDR3aa | CDR3nt
TRBJ1-5 | TRBD1 | . | TRBV10-3 | CAISEGTVSNQPQHF | TGTGCCATCAGTGAGGGGACAGTGAGCAATCAGCCCCAGCATTTT
TRBJ1-5 | . | few | TRBV6-5 | CASSSTTGGSQHF | TGTGCCAGCAGTTCGACCACTGGGGGTTCCCAGCATTTT
TRBJ2-2 | . | . | TRBV6-1 | CASGGTNTGELFF | TGTGCCAGCGGGGGGACGAACACCGGGGAGCTGTTTTTT
TRBJ2-7 | TRBD2 | . | TRBV20-1 | CSAYTGTSTEQYF | TGCAGTGCTTATACCGGGACTAGTACCGAGCAGTACTTC
TRBJ2-3 | . | . | TRBV7-3 | CASSLIAGPRDTQYF | TGTGCCAGCAGCTTAATTGCGGGGCCTCGAGATACGCAGTATTTT
TRBJ1-2 | TRBD1 | . | TRBV4-3 | CASSPTPTGKDGYTF | TGCGCCAGCAGCCCCACCCCGACAGGGAAAGATGGCTACACCTTC
TRBJ2-5 | TRBD1 | . | TRBV7-8 | CASSSWTGSETQYF | TGTGCCAGCAGCTCCTGGACAGGGTCAGAGACCCAGTACTTC
TRBJ2-1 | . | . | TRBV18 | CASSPPVDSVTYNEQFF | TGTGCCAGCTCACCACCGGTAGACAGCGTAACCTACAATGAGCAGTTCTTC
TRBJ2-1 | TRBD2 | hyperexpanded | TRBV4-3 | CASSQDSGSSYNEQFF | TGCGCCAGCAGCCAGGATAGCGGGAGCTCCTACAATGAGCAGTTCTTC
TRBJ1-1 | . | . | TRBV30 | CAWTVGGNTEAFF | TGTGCCTGGACCGTAGGGGGTAACACTGAAGCTTTCTTT
TRBJ2-2 | . | . | TRBV3-1 | CASSSSYRDLDTGELFF | TGTGCCAGCAGCTCTTCCTACAGGGATCTGGACACCGGGGAGCTGTTTTTT
TRBJ1-6 | TRBD1 | . | TRBV7-3 | CASSLGQAEIIHSLHF | TGTGCCAGCAGCTTAGGACAGGCCGAGATAATTCATTCCCTCCACTTT
TRBJ2-7 | TRBD1 | once | TRBV29-1 | CSVRPGTGLGAYEQYF | TGCAGCGTCCGTCCCGGGACAGGCCTCGGGGCGTACGAGCAGTACTTC
TRBJ2-1 | TRBD2 | few | TRBV2 | CASSAFTSGYNEQFF | TGTGCCAGCAGTGCCTTTACTAGCGGATACAATGAGCAGTTCTTC
TRBJ2-7 | . | . | TRBV11-1 | CASSWAVGYEQYF | TGTGCCAGCAGCTGGGCCGTGGGCTACGAGCAGTACTTC
TRBJ2-1 | . | hyperexpanded | TRBV4-3 | CASSQDALSSYNEQFF | TGCGCCAGCAGCCAAGATGCGTTAAGCTCCTACAATGAGCAGTTCTTC
TRBJ1-1 | TRBD1 | . | TRBV10-3 | CAISSGTGVTEAFF | TGTGCCATCTCGTCCGGGACAGGGGTCACTGAAGCTTTCTTT
TRBJ1-2 | . | hyperexpanded | TRBV4-1 | CASSQVAGTSYGYTF | TGCGCCAGCAGCCAAGTGGCAGGGACCAGCTATGGCTACACCTTC
TRBJ1-2 | . | . | TRBV4-1 | CASSQERGYGYTF | TGCGCCAGCAGCCAAGAGAGGGGCTATGGCTACACCTTC
TRBJ2-2 | . | . | TRBV4-2 | CASTTDWTNTGELFF | TGTGCCAGCACTACAGATTGGACGAACACCGGGGAGCTGTTTTTT
TRBJ1-2 | TRBD1 | few | TRBV6-5 | CASSYATGTGGGYTF | TGTGCCAGCAGTTACGCTACAGGGACAGGGGGGGGCTACACCTTC
TRBJ1-2 | . | few | TRBV5-5 | CASSLGTYQGRDGYTF | TGTGCCAGCAGCTTGGGCACCTATCAGGGGCGGGATGGCTACACCTTC
TRBJ1-2 | . | few | TRBV10-3 | CAISPTGAEDTYGYTF | TGTGCCATCAGCCCTACGGGGGCGGAGGACACCTATGGCTACACCTTC
TRBJ2-1 | . | . | TRBV27 | CASSLSTPSSYNEQFF | TGTGCCAGCAGTTTATCTACCCCGAGCTCCTACAATGAGCAGTTCTTC
TRBJ1-6 | TRBD1 | . | TRBV4-2 | CASSRDRGSPLHF | TGTGCCAGCAGTCGCGACAGGGGATCACCCCTCCACTTT
TRBJ2-5 | . | . | TRBV11-3 | CASSSYQETQYF | TGTGCCAGCAGCTCGTACCAAGAGACCCAGTACTTC
TRBJ2-3 | . | . | TRBV27 | CASKSGEGPDTQYF | TGTGCCAGCAAATCAGGAGAAGGCCCAGATACGCAGTATTTT
TRBJ1-4 | . | . | TRBV4-3 | CASSQDVRTANEKLFF | TGCGCCAGCAGCCAAGATGTCAGGACGGCAAATGAAAAACTGTTTTTT
TRBJ2-5 | . | . | TRBV7-9 | CASSLGRMETQYF | TGTGCCAGCAGCTTAGGGAGGATGGAGACCCAGTACTTC
TRBJ1-2 | . | once | TRBV29-1 | CSVVVGHGYTF | TGCAGCGTTGTGGTTGGACATGGCTACACCTTC
TRBJ1-5 | . | few | TRBV4-3 | CASSQDRWLNQPQHF | TGCGCCAGCAGCCAAGATCGGTGGCTCAATCAGCCCCAGCATTTT
TRBJ1-5 | . | . | TRBV4-3 | CASSQDPGNQPQHF | TGCGCCAGCAGCCAAGATCCAGGAAATCAGCCCCAGCATTTT
TRBJ1-1 | . | . | TRBV6-5 | CASSSGEPSTEAFF | TGTGCCAGCAGTTCGGGGGAGCCGAGCACTGAAGCTTTCTTT
TRBJ2-1 | . | once | TRBV4-1 | CASSQEFTNNEQFF | TGCGCCAGCAGCCAAGAGTTCACAAACAATGAGCAGTTCTTC
TRBJ2-7 | . | . | TRBV5-4 | CASTLGLESSDEQYF | TGTGCCAGCACCCTGGGGCTAGAGAGTTCCGACGAGCAGTACTTC
TRBJ2-1 | . | . | TRBV5-5 | CASSLAYNEQFF | TGTGCCAGCAGCCTGGCCTACAATGAGCAGTTCTTC
TRBJ2-3 | . | . | TRBV13 | CASSLLGGLAEYF | TGTGCCAGCAGCTTACTAGGGGGTCTAGCGGAGTATTTT
TRBJ1-1 | TRBD1 | once | TRBV23-1 | CASPAWDRAERDTEAFF | TGCGCCAGCCCAGCCTGGGACAGGGCAGAAAGGGACACTGAAGCTTTCTTT
TRBJ1-1 | TRBD1 | . | TRBV7-7 | CASSFRTGSEAFF | TGTGCTAGCAGCTTTAGGACAGGCTCTGAAGCTTTCTTT
TRBJ1-5 | TRBD1 | once | TRBV9 | CASGGQGNQPQHF | TGTGCCAGCGGGGGACAGGGCAATCAGCCCCAGCATTTT
TRBJ1-2 | . | . | TRBV5-1 | CASSLANYGYTF | TGCGCCAGCAGCTTGGCTAACTATGGCTACACCTTC
TRBJ1-3 | . | . | TRBV4-1 | CASSQVEGHGNTIYF | TGCGCCAGCAGCCAAGTTGAGGGTCATGGAAACACCATATATTTT
TRBJ2-3 | . | . | TRBV9 | CASSVEGGGTDTQYF | TGTGCCAGCAGCGTAGAGGGAGGAGGCACAGATACGCAGTATTTT
TRBJ1-1 | . | . | TRBV4-1 | CASSQSASMNTEAFF | TGCGCCAGCAGCCAATCGGCCAGCATGAACACTGAAGCTTTCTTT
TRBJ2-5 | . | . | TRBV6-5 | CASSSGPEPSETQYF | TGTGCCAGCAGTTCGGGACCAGAACCGTCGGAGACCCAGTACTTC
TRBJ2-1 | . | few | TRBV6-4 | CASSVGTGSYNEQFF | TGTGCCAGCAGTGTAGGGACTGGCTCCTACAATGAGCAGTTCTTC
TRBJ2-1 | TRBD1 | . | TRBV4-3 | CASSQGPGQVYNEQFF | TGCGCCAGCAGCCAAGGACCGGGACAGGTTTACAATGAGCAGTTCTTC
TRBJ1-1 | . | . | TRBV29-1 | CSVQGGTEAFF | TGCAGCGTCCAGGGAGGCACTGAAGCTTTCTTT
TRBJ2-7 | . | . | TRBV12-1 | CASSYDPYEQYF | TGTGCCAGCAGCTATGACCCCTACGAGCAGTACTTC
TRBJ2-2 | . | . | TRBV6-1 | CASSATNTGELFF | TGTGCCAGCAGTGCAACGAACACCGGGGAGCTGTTTTTT
TRBJ1-1 | . | . | TRBV26 | CASGSSMNTEAFF | TGCGCCAGTGGTTCATCCATGAACACTGAAGCTTTCTTT
TRBJ1-1 | . | hyperexpanded | TRBV4-3 | CASSQELNTEAFF | TGCGCCAGCAGCCAAGAATTGAACACTGAAGCTTTCTTT
TRBJ2-3 | . | . | TRBV11-3 | CASSPSGLSTDTQYF | TGTGCCAGCAGCCCGAGCGGACTTAGCACAGATACGCAGTATTTT
TRBJ2-7 | . | . | TRBV11-1 | CASSPSGGRTLSYEQYF | TGTGCCAGCAGCCCCTCAGGAGGCCGGACGCTCTCCTACGAGCAGTACTTC
TRBJ2-5 | . | . | TRBV6-5 | CASSYASGGAETQYF | TGTGCCAGCAGTTACGCGTCAGGGGGGGCAGAGACCCAGTACTTC
TRBJ1-5 | . | . | TRBV6-1 | CASSLGGHQPQHF | TGTGCCAGCAGCCTCGGAGGGCATCAGCCCCAGCATTTT
TRBJ2-5 | TRBD2 | . | TRBV7-2 | CASSPSGGARETQYF | TGTGCCAGCAGCCCTAGCGGGGGGGCTCGAGAGACCCAGTACTTC
TRBJ2-7 | TRBD2 | . | TRBV27 | CASSRLAGGSYEQYF | TGTGCCAGCAGTAGACTAGCGGGAGGGTCCTACGAGCAGTACTTC
TRBJ2-1 | TRBD1 | few | TRBV5-6 | CASSQRGLTNEQFF | TGTGCCAGCAGCCAGAGGGGGCTAACCAATGAGCAGTTCTTC
TRBJ2-2 | TRBD2 | once | TRBV10-1 | CASSDPGGIYRTGELFF | TGCGCCAGCAGTGACCCGGGGGGAATTTACAGGACCGGGGAGCTGTTTTTT